The 25 T cell receptor beta chains below all came from one sample that was sequenced in a study of T cells after yellow fever vaccination. Each CDR3 protein gets one entry after TCRdb re-called the 5' RACE reads with MiXCR. The sample carries 450,000 to 550,000 distinct CDR3 sequences, under 25% recorded once. The sample was PBMCs, taken 15 days after the yellow fever booster vaccination. The receptors shown here come from a young man who received the YFV17D yellow fever vaccine.

The V call is TRBV3-1, the J call TRBJ2-7, with 12 bases fitting TRBD2. Germline assignment: CDR1 LGHDT and CDR2 YNNKEL (reference sequence). Trimming cost V 5 bases and J 5 bases; bases outside gene matches: 7. The CDR3 extends over 15 amino acids. CDR3 in DNA: TGTGCCAGCAGCTTGACTAGCGGGAGTCTCAACGAGCAGTACTTC. This translates into CASSLTSGSLNEQYF.

The sample holds a few counts of this clonotype. The chain couples TRBV28 to TRBJ2-3; D is uncertain. Trimming cost V 3 bases and J 0 bases, with 10 bases left between them. CDR3 length: 15 amino acids. Germline V gene lookup returns CDR1 MDHEN and CDR2 SYDVKM. The CDR3 bases are TGTGCCAGCAGTTTTGGTGCGGAAAGCACAGATACGCAGTATTTT. Encoded protein: CASSFGAESTDTQYF.

The chain links TRBV5-1 to TRBJ2-3, with a possible D match to TRBD2 (6 bases). This CDR3 has 17 residues. The V end was cut by 4 bases, the J end by 7 bases, with 25 bases between. Germline V lookup: CDR1 SGHRS, CDR2 YFSETQ. DNA for the CDR3: TGCGCCAGCAGCCGACATTCCCGGGACTCACAACGTTATACGCAGTATTTT. Translating gives CASSRHSRDSQRYTQYF.

The CDR3, as DNA: TGCGCCAGCAGCCATTTCACGGGACTAGCGGGTCGGGCCGGGGAGCTGTTTTTT. This encodes CASSHFTGLAGRAGELFF. The chain joins TRBV5-1 to TRBJ2-2; 12 nucleotides align to TRBD2. The CDR3 extends over 18 amino acids. Germline loops: CDR1 SGHRS, CDR2 YFSETQ. V lost 4 bases, J lost 6 bases, and 13 bases stayed unmatched.

In its sample, this clonotype was seen a few times. This chain links TRBV11-2 with TRBJ2-2; D is undetermined. V was cut by 0 bases and J by 7 bases, with 9 bases left in between. CDR1 is SGHAT, CDR2 FQNNGV, per germline. CDR3 size: 14 residues. The CDR3 DNA sequence: TGTGCCAGCAGCTTAGATATCGGCCACGGGGAGCTGTTTTTT. Translating gives CASSLDIGHGELFF.

The V call is TRBV5-1, the J call TRBJ2-7; 7 nucleotides match TRBD2. V shed 2 bases, J shed 5 bases, and the junction held 4 bases outside the gene matches. CDR1 and CDR2 from the germline V gene are SGHRS and YFSETQ. The CDR3 contains 13 residues. In nucleotides, the CDR3 is TGCGCCAGCAGCTTTCGGGGAGGGGACGAGCAGTACTTC. Amino acids: CASSFRGGDEQYF.

A few counts support this clonotype. The CDR3 here is CASSHRDVAYEQYF. CDR3 in DNA: TGTGCCAGCAGTCACCGGGACGTGGCCTACGAGCAGTACTTC. The chain recombines TRBV12-3 or TRBV12-4 with TRBJ2-7; D tentatively fits TRBD1 or TRBD2 (5 bases each). Trimming stripped 5 bases from V and 2 bases from J, with 13 bases between. The CDR3 covers 14 residues.

The chain uses TRBV3-1 and TRBJ2-2, with D hard to call. V was cut by 0 bases and J by 4 bases, with 6 bases left in between. CDR3 length: 14 amino acids. The germline CDR1 and CDR2 sequences are LGHDT and YNNKEL (reference sequence). Here the CDR3 DNA reads TGTGCCAGCAGCCAAGAGATAGCCACCGGGGAGCTGTTTTTT. Protein: CASSQEIATGELFF.

This clonotype was observed at least ten times. This chain links TRBV3-1 with TRBJ2-7, with no clear D. CDR1 and CDR2 (germline): LGHDT, YNNKEL (reference sequence). Trimming removed 1 base from V and 3 bases from J, with 10 bases in between. The CDR3 is 14 residues long. The CDR3 DNA sequence: TGTGCCAGCAGCCAAGGGACCCCCGGCTACGAGCAGTACTTC. Amino acids: CASSQGTPGYEQYF.

The chain carries TRBV12-3 or TRBV12-4 and TRBJ2-7; 7 bases align to TRBD2. V trimming: 6 bases; J trimming: 1 base; junction bases outside the gene matches: 6. This CDR3 region has 14 residues. CDR3 residues: CASRPGTKSYEQYF. DNA of the CDR3: TGTGCCAGCAGGCCCGGGACTAAGTCCTACGAGCAGTACTTC.

The rearrangement joins TRBV4-2 to TRBJ1-2; D unclear. The V gene's germline CDR1 is LGHNA and CDR2 YNFKEQ. CDR3 size: 12 residues. V gave up 0 bases and J gave up 6 bases, with 5 bases separating them. The CDR3 DNA follows: TGTGCCAGCAGCCAAGATCTCGATGGCTACACCTTC. This gives the protein CASSQDLDGYTF.

This clonotype was observed a few times. This chain joins TRBV11-1 and TRBJ2-7; the D gene is possibly TRBD2 (5 bases). V was cut by 2 bases and J by 3 bases, with 23 bases left in between. The germline gives CDR1 SGHAT, CDR2 FQDESV (reference sequence). The CDR3 runs 18 residues. CDR3 nucleotides: TGTGCCAGCAGCTTAAGGGCAAAAACCGGGAATAGGAGCTACGAGCAGTACTTC. Amino acids: CASSLRAKTGNRSYEQYF. The variable domain in full, completed from reference TRBV11-1 and TRBJ2-7, reads EAEVAQSPRYKITEKSQAVAFWCDPISGHATLYWYRQILGQGPELLVQFQDESVVDDSQLPKDRFSAERLKGVDSTLKIQPAELGDSAMYLCASSLRAKTGNRSYEQYFGPGTRLTVT.

This clonotype was found once. V gene TRBV21-1 combines with J gene TRBJ2-6; the table's D call, TRBD1, was not checked against the DNA. TRBV21-1 is noted as a pseudogene. The CDR3 is 14 residues long. This CDR3 reads CASSKTPWANVLTF. In DNA, the CDR3 is TGTGCCAGCAGCAAAACCCCCTGGGCCAACGTCCTGACTTTC.

This clonotype was counted a few times. The chain combines TRBV9 with TRBJ2-1; 11 bases agree with TRBD2. CDR3 length equals 15 residues. CDR1 SGDLS and CDR2 YYNGEE come from the germline V gene. Unmatched junction bases numbered 6, after V lost 6 bases and J lost 4 bases. In DNA, the CDR3 is TGTGCCAGCACACTAGCGGGAGACCCTTACAATGAGCAGTTCTTC. It codes for CASTLAGDPYNEQFF.

This sequence joins TRBV12-3 or TRBV12-4 and TRBJ2-3; 14 positions match TRBD2. There are 19 residues in the CDR3. V dropped 6 bases and J dropped 4; count of bases not matched to a gene: 15. The CDR3 DNA reads as TGTGCCAGCAGCTTCGTCGGGACTAGCGGGAGCTGGGACCCAGATACGCAGTATTTT. Encoded protein: CASSFVGTSGSWDPDTQYF.

The rearrangement links TRBV15 to TRBJ2-5, with TRBD1 as a possible D gene (5 bases). The CDR3 loop spans 13 amino acids. CDR1 is LNHNV, CDR2 YYDKDF, per germline (reference sequence). The V end lost 3 bases, the J end lost 5 bases, and 10 bases lay between the germline ends. CDR3 residues: CATSRSRVETQYF. The CDR3 nucleotides read TGTGCCACCAGCAGGTCCAGGGTGGAGACCCAGTACTTC.

This clonotype turned up a few times. The V and J genes are TRBV10-2 and TRBJ2-2, with 11 bases matching TRBD2. The CDR3 consists of 17 residues. CDR1 and CDR2 (germline): WSHSY, SAAADI. The J segment lost 2 bases and the V segment lost 4 bases, leaving 6 bases of the junction unmatched. The CDR3: CASSVASGRKNTGELFF. CDR3 coding DNA: TGCGCCAGCAGTGTGGCTAGCGGGAGGAAAAACACCGGGGAGCTGTTTTTT.

This clonotype was observed a handful of times. The rearrangement links TRBV7-8 to TRBJ2-3, with 7 positions matching TRBD1. The CDR3 loop spans 15 amino acids. CDR1 SGHVS and CDR2 FQNEAQ come from the germline V gene. V lost 3 bases to trimming and J lost 4 bases; unmatched junction nucleotides: 7. CDR3 nucleotide sequence: TGTGCCAGCAGCTTGTTAGGGGGCTGGGCAGATACGCAGTATTTT. This codes for CASSLLGGWADTQYF.

J is TRBJ2-2 and V is TRBV6-1, with 9 bases fitting TRBD2. The V gene end was trimmed by 6 bases and the J gene end by 9 bases; junction bases not matched to a gene: 8. Germline values: CDR1 MNHNS, CDR2 SASEGT. This CDR3 spans 14 amino acids. The CDR3 bases are TGTGCCAGCAGGGCTAGCGGGGATTCGAGGGAGCTGTTTTTT. Amino acid sequence: CASRASGDSRELFF.

This rearrangement joins TRBV6-5 to TRBJ1-3; unclear D gene. CDR1 and CDR2 from the germline V gene are MNHEY and SVGAGI. The V and J ends lost 0 bases and 1 base respectively, with 7 bases between them. The CDR3 has 15 amino acids. The CDR3 DNA follows: TGTGCCAGCAGTTACTCGCCACGGTCTGGAAACACCATATATTTT. Encoded protein: CASSYSPRSGNTIYF.

This clonotype occurred a few times. In DNA, the CDR3 is TGTGCCAGCAGCTTAGTGGAGGCCCTAAGCACAGATACGCAGTATTTT. Amino acids: CASSLVEALSTDTQYF. This sequence joins TRBV11-2 and TRBJ2-3; a weak D match, TRBD2 (5 bases). V lost 1 base and J 0 bases, leaving 11 bases between the germline ends. The CDR3 loop spans 16 amino acids. CDR1 is SGHAT and CDR2 is FQNNGV in the germline V gene.

The chain combines TRBV21-1 with TRBJ2-1. TRBV21-1 is given as a pseudogene. This CDR3 spans 13 amino acids. The CDR3: CASSNQQHNEQFF. In nucleotides, the CDR3 is TGTGCCAGCAGCAATCAACAGCACAATGAGCAGTTCTTC.

The gene calls are TRBV20-1 and TRBJ2-5, with a tentative D call TRBD2 (7 bases). V dropped 6 bases and J dropped 4 bases, with 18 bases sitting between them. The V gene's germline CDR1 is DFQATT and CDR2 SNEGSKA (reference sequence). The CDR3 sequence is 14 residues long. CDR3 residues: CSALDSWGGETQYF. The CDR3 region has the DNA TGCAGTGCCTTGGACAGTTGGGGGGGAGAGACCCAGTACTTC.

V usage is TRBV7-2 and J usage is TRBJ2-5; 8 nucleotides match TRBD1. CDR3 size: 16 residues. V dropped 5 bases and J dropped 3; count of bases not matched to a gene: 11. CDR1 SGHTA and CDR2 FQGNSA come from the germline V gene. CDR3 nucleotide sequence: TGTGCCAGCAGCACACTAGGCAGGGGGCGCAAAGAGACCCAGTACTTC. The encoded protein is CASSTLGRGRKETQYF.

This chain joins TRBV18 and TRBJ1-4; D is undetermined. CDR3 length: 15 amino acids. V gave up 2 bases and J gave up 5 bases, with 12 bases separating them. CDR1 is KGHSH, CDR2 LQKENI, per germline. This chain's CDR3 is CASSPRPGGNEKLFF. In DNA, the CDR3 is TGTGCCAGCTCACCAAGACCAGGAGGGAATGAAAAACTGTTTTTT. The whole variable domain, filled in from reference TRBV18 and TRBJ1-4, reads NAGVMQNPRHLVRRRGQEARLRCSPMKGHSHVYWYRQLPEEGLKFMVYLQKENIIDESGMPKERFSAEFPKEGPSILRIQQVVRGDSAAYFCASSPRPGGNEKLFFGSGTQLSVL.